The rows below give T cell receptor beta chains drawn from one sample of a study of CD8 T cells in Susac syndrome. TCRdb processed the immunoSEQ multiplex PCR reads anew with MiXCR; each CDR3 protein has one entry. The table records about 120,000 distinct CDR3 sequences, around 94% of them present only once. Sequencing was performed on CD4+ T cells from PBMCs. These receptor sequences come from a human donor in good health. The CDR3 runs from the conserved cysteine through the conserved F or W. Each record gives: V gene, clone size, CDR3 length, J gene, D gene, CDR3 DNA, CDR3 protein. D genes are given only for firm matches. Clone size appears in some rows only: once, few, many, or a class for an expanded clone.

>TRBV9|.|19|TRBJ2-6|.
TGTGCCAGCAGCGTGGGGCTTATGGACTACCTCTCTGGGGCCAACGTCCTGACTTTC
CASSVGLMDYLSGANVLTF
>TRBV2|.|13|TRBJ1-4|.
TGTGCCAGCGGCGGGGTGGCTAATGAAAAACTGTTTTTT
CASGGVANEKLFF
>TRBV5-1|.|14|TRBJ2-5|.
TGCGCCAGCAGCTTCGGCAGGGAAGGAGAGACCCAGTACTTC
CASSFGREGETQYF
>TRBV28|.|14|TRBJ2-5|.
TGTGCCAGCAGTTCCCCTCGGGACGAGGAGACCCAGTACTTC
CASSSPRDEETQYF
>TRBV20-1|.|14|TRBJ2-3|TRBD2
TGCAGTGCTATGGCGGGAGGTAACACAGATACGCAGTATTTT
CSAMAGGNTDTQYF
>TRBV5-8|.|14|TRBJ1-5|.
TGTGCCAGCAACCCCAGGGTTGGGAATCAGCCCCAGCATTTT
CASNPRVGNQPQHF
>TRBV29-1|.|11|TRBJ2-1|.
TGCAGCGTTGTTAGGGTTAATGAGCAGTTCTTC
CSVVRVNEQFF
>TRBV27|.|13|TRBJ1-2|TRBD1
TGTGCCAGCAGACCACAGGGGGCGGCTGGCTACACCTTC
CASRPQGAAGYTF
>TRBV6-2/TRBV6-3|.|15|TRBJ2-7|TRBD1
TGTGCCAGCAGGGACCCAGGGACAGGGGCCCACGAGCAGTACTTC
CASRDPGTGAHEQYF
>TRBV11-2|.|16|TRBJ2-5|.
TGTGCCAGCAGCCCTCGGACAGCCGGGGGGCAAGAGACCCAGTACTTC
CASSPRTAGGQETQYF
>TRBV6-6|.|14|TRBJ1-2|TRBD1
TGTGCCAGCAGTTACTCCGAGGGGGCTGGAGGCTACACCTTC
CASSYSEGAGGYTF
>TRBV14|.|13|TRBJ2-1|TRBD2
TGTGCCAGCAGCCTTCAAGCGGGAGGTGAGCAGTTCTTC
CASSLQAGGEQFF
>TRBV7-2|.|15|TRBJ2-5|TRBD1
TGTGCCAGCAGCAAACGGGACAGGGGCCCCCCGACCCAGTACTTC
CASSKRDRGPPTQYF
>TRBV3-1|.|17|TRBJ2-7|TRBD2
TGTGCCAGCAGCCCAGCCGGGGCCGGGAGGCCCACCTACGAGCAGTACTTC
CASSPAGAGRPTYEQYF
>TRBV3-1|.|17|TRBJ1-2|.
TGTGCCAGCAGCCAAGATGGGGGGGAGGCAGGACCCTACGGCTACACCTTC
CASSQDGGEAGPYGYTF
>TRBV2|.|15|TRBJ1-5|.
TGTGCCAGCAGCGCGGACGGGGCTAGCAATCAGCCCCAGCATTTT
CASSADGASNQPQHF
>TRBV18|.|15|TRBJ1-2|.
TGTGCCAGCTCACCACTGGAGGGATCTAACTATGGCTACACCTTC
CASSPLEGSNYGYTF
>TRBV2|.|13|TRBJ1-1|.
TGTGCCAGCAGTGAGAGCCCCGCGGGGCGGGCTTTCTTT
CASSESPAGRAFF
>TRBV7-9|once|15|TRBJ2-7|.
TGTGCCAGCAGCTTTAGGGGGGCCCTCTCCTACGAGCAGTACTTC
CASSFRGALSYEQYF
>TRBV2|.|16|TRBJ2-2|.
TGTGCCAGCAAGGTTGAGGGGCTACAGTACACCGGGGAGCTGTTTTTT
CASKVEGLQYTGELFF
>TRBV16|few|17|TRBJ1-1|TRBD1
TGTGCCAGCAGCCAACCATTGTACAGGGGAAAGAACACTGAAGCTTTCTTT
CASSQPLYRGKNTEAFF
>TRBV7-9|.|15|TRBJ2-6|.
TGTGCCAGCAGCCGGAGGTTCTCTGGGGCCAACGTCCTGACTTTC
CASSRRFSGANVLTF
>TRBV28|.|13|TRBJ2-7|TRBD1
TGTGCCAGCAGTTTACCAGACAGGGGTGAGCAGTACTTC
CASSLPDRGEQYF
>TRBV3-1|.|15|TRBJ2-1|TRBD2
TGTGCCAGCAGCCCTACTAGCGGTACCTACAATGAGCAGTTCTTC
CASSPTSGTYNEQFF
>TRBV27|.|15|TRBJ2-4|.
TGTGCCAGCAGTCCCTCCGCTATAGCCAAAAACATTCAGTACTTC
CASSPSAIAKNIQYF
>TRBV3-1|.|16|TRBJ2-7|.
TGTGCCAGCAGCCAAGGAGAGCTTACGAGCTCCTACGAGCAGTACTTC
CASSQGELTSSYEQYF
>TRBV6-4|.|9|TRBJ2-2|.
TGTGCCAGCGTCAAGGAGCTGTTTTTT
CASVKELFF
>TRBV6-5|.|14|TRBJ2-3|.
TGTGCCAGCGGCAAAACAGGACGCACAGATACGCAGTATTTT
CASGKTGRTDTQYF
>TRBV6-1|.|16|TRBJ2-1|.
TGTGCCAGCAGTGTTGAGGGCGGGCAGCCCTACAATGAGCAGTTCTTC
CASSVEGGQPYNEQFF
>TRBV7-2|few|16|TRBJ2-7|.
TGTGCCAGCAGCTTATATCAGGGATCCCCAGCCTACGAGCAGTACTTC
CASSLYQGSPAYEQYF
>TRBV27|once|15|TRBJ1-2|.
TGTGCCAGCAGTTTATCCGGCAGTAAAAACTATGGCTACACCTTC
CASSLSGSKNYGYTF
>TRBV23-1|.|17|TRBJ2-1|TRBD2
TGCGCCAGCAGTCACAATTCGGTGACTAGCCGGCGCGATGAGCAGTTCTTC
CASSHNSVTSRRDEQFF
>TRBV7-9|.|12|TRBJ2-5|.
TGTGCCAGCAGCTCCCACAGGGAGACCCAGTACTTC
CASSSHRETQYF
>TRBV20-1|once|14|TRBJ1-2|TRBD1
TGCAGTGCTAGACGGACAGGGGTCGAGGGAGGCTACACCTTC
CSARRTGVEGGYTF
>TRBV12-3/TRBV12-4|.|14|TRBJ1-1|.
TGTGCCAGCAGTTTGAGAGGGAAGAACACTGAAGCTTTCTTT
CASSLRGKNTEAFF
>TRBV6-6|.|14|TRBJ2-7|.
TGTGCCAGCAGTTACGAGGGGTTAAAGATCGAGCAGTACTTC
CASSYEGLKIEQYF
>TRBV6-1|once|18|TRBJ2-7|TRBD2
TGTGCCAGCAGTAAAATTAGCGGGAGTCTTACGGGACAATACGAGCAGTACTTC
CASSKISGSLTGQYEQYF
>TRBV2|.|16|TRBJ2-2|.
TGTGCCAGCTTAGGGGGAGCAGGGACTAACACCGGGGAGCTGTTTTTT
CASLGGAGTNTGELFF
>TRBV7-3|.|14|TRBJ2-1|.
TGTGCCAGCAGCTTCGGGTCGGTCTACAATGAGCAGTTCTTC
CASSFGSVYNEQFF
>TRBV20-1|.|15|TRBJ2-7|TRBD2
TGCAGTGCTAGAGATTTCCAGCGGGACTCCTACGAGCAGTACTTC
CSARDFQRDSYEQYF
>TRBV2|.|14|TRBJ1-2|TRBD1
TGTGCCAGCAGCCGAAGTGGGGACAGCCGAGGCTACACCTTC
CASSRSGDSRGYTF
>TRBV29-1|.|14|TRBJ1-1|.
TGCAGCGCCCCCCCTATGGGATTGAACACTGAAGCTTTCTTT
CSAPPMGLNTEAFF
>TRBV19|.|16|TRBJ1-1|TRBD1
TGTGCCAGTAGTAGACAGGGCCGAACGATGAACACTGAAGCTTTCTTT
CASSRQGRTMNTEAFF